The entry below describes one TCR beta chain. This record belongs to a study of blood T cell repertoires in COVID-19. The wider study: Samples came from the United States, Italy and Spain, spanning acute and convalescent COVID-19.

Source study methods: How many nucleated cells were present was estimated from reference gene primer amplification. Produced via immunoSEQ multiplex PCR; TCRdb's table is partial and in-frame only. That table is the source of V, J and clone size, and D and trimming were worked out from the DNA. The sample carries under 80,000 clones, roughly 80% recorded once. With 0 bases clipped from V and 4 bases from J, the junction kept 4 bases outside the gene matches. The CDR3 loop spans 16 amino acids. In germline, CDR1 is SGDLS, CDR2 YYNGEE. The specimen sequenced was peripheral blood. This TCR derives from a man aged 45-65 years with acute or convalescent COVID-19. The chain employs TRBV9 and TRBJ2-1; 10 nucleotides line up with TRBD2. CDR3 coding DNA: TGTGCCAGCAGCGTAGAGACTAGCGGGTTATACAATGAGCAGTTCTTC. This codes for CASSVETSGLYNEQFF.